This T cell receptor beta chain comes out of a study of cytomegalovirus exposure and HLA in healthy donors. Whole-study results and caveats: In a later analysis, at a false discovery rate of 0.05, approximately 15,000 TCR beta sequences matched HLA alleles. More clonal expansion characterized HLA-associated TCR beta chains than equally common others in a later analysis.

Nominal health characterized the donors when sampled, though unrecorded immune exposures were likely. The CDR3 is made up of 16 amino acids. Germline trimming cut 0 bases from V and 10 bases from J; bases unmatched to any gene: 12. Germline V gene data show CDR1 as SQVTM and CDR2 as ANQGSEA. Amplification used 60 Vbeta primers and 13 Jbeta primers. Profiling relied on immunoSEQ multiplex PCR, and the TCRdb table lists in-frame clones only, not all of them. The sample shows under 200,000 clones, about three quarters of them seen only once. This clone came up once. Its cognate antigen is unknown. The sample was PBMCs. The chain combines TRBV29-1 with TRBJ1-4; 9 nucleotides line up with TRBD1. The TCR comes from a female donor in good health and CMV-seronegative. DNA for the CDR3: TGCAGCGTTGAAGATCCCTGGGACAGGGAAAGTGGAAAACTGTTTTTT. Encoded protein: CSVEDPWDRESGKLFF.